This T cell receptor (beta chain) comes out of a study of response to subunit inactivated influenza vaccine. This clonotype has a handful of counts. Its matching antigen is unknown. Overall study results and limits: Authors suggested each seasonal influenza vaccination recruits few new T cells.

Via MiXCR, TCRdb re-called the RT-PCR reads, giving one row per CDR3 protein. The repertoire includes 500,000 to 750,000 distinct CDR3 sequences, 14% of them detected once, and approximately 12% sits in the top ten. The sequenced sample was PBMCs from blood, obtained approximately 12 days after vaccination. The origin of this receptor is a man aged 45-60 years who received an inactivated influenza vaccine.

The DNA for the CDR3 is TGTGCCAGCAGCAGCGGACAGGGGAACGAGCAGTACTTC. Protein product: CASSSGQGNEQYF. The rearrangement joins TRBV3-1 to TRBJ2-7; TRBD1 agrees at 9 bases. Trimming took 5 bases from V and 5 from J; bases not matched to a gene: 4. Germline V lookup: CDR1 LGHDT, CDR2 YNNKEL (reference sequence). This CDR3 spans 13 amino acids.